This T cell receptor (beta chain) came from a study of blood T cell repertoires in COVID-19. As for the study in general: COVID-19 samples, acute and convalescent, were from the United States, Italy and Spain. From T cells, B-cell-depleted T cells, or PBMCs came the material, which was cDNA or gDNA.

This clone was detected many times. Only in-frame clones appear in the TCRdb table, and some are missing; sequencing was by immunoSEQ multiplex PCR. The sample lists roughly 200,000 clones, around 85% occurring once. Individuals drawn from some 25 US areas were roughly 18 to 100 years old. Cohort 3 recovery required two negative PCRs, clearance, or symptom resolution. This CDR3 region has 15 residues. V gave up 4 bases and J gave up 1 base; unmatched junction bases: 2. Looked up from germline, CDR1 is MRHNA and CDR2 is SNTAGT. Sequenced: PBMCs or T cells enriched from blood (not recorded which). The chain couples TRBV6-4 to TRBJ2-2; 8 positions agree with TRBD2. The sequence was collected from a man aged 35 to 55 who had recovered from COVID-19. CDR3 nucleotides: TGTGCCAGCAGTGCGACTAGCGAGAACACCGGGGAGCTGTTTTTT. Translating it yields CASSATSENTGELFF.